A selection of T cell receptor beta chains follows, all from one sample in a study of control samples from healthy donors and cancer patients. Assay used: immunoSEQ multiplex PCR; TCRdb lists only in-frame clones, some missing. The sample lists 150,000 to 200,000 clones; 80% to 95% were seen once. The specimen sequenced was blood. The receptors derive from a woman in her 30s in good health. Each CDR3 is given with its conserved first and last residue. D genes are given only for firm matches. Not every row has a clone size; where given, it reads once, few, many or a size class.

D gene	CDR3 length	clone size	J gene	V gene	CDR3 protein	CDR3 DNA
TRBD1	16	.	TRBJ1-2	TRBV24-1	CATSDPTTGEIYGYTF	TGTGCCACCAGTGACCCGACGACAGGGGAGATCTATGGCTACACCTTC
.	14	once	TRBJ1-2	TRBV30	CAWRVTEGAGGYTF	TGTGCCTGGAGGGTAACTGAAGGGGCTGGTGGCTACACCTTC
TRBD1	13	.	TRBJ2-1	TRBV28	CASWTGSYNEQFF	TGTGCCTCCTGGACAGGGTCCTACAATGAGCAGTTCTTC
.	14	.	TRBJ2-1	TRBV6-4	CASSEGLAGNEQFF	TGTGCCAGCAGTGAAGGGCTAGCTGGCAATGAGCAGTTCTTC
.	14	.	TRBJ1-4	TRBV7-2	CASSSSLIHEKLFF	TGTGCCAGCAGCTCTTCCCTCATACACGAAAAACTGTTTTTT
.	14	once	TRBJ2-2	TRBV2	CASRSRDYTGELFF	TGTGCCAGCAGGAGCAGGGATTACACCGGGGAGCTGTTTTTT
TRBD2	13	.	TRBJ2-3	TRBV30	CAWTASGIGTQYF	TGTGCCTGGACGGCGAGCGGGATTGGAACGCAGTATTTT
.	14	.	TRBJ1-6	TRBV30	CAWSGAGERPPLHF	TGTGCCTGGAGTGGGGCAGGCGAAAGGCCACCCCTCCACTTT
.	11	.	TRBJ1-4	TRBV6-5	CASRSGEKLFF	TGTGCCAGCAGGTCGGGTGAAAAACTGTTTTTT
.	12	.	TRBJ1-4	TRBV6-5	CASRDVNEKLFF	TGTGCCAGCCGGGACGTTAATGAAAAACTGTTTTTT
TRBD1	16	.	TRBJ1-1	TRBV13	CASSVREDRSNTEAFF	TGTGCCAGCAGCGTTCGCGAGGACAGGTCGAACACTGAAGCTTTCTTT
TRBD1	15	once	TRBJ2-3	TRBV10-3	CAISEWGQHTDTQYF	TGTGCCATCAGTGAGTGGGGACAGCACACAGATACGCAGTATTTT
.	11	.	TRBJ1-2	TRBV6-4	CASSEGDGYTF	TGTGCCAGCAGTGAGGGGGATGGCTACACCTTC